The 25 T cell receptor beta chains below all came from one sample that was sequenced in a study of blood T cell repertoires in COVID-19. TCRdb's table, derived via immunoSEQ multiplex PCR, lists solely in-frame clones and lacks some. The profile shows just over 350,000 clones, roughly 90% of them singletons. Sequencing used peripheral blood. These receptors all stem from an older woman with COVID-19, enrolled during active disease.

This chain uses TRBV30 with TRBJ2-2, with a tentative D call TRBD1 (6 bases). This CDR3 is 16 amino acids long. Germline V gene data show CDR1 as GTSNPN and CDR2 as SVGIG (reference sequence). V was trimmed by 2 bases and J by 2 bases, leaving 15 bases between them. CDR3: CAWSSTPGHNTGELFF. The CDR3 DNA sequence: TGTGCCTGGAGTTCCACTCCGGGACATAACACCGGGGAGCTGTTTTTT. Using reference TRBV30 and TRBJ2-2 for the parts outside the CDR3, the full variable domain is SQTIHQWPATLVQPVGSPLSLECTVEGTSNPNLYWYRQAAGRGLQLLFYSVGIGQISSEVPQNLSASRPQDRQFILSSKKLLLSDSGFYLCAWSSTPGHNTGELFFGEGSRLTVL.

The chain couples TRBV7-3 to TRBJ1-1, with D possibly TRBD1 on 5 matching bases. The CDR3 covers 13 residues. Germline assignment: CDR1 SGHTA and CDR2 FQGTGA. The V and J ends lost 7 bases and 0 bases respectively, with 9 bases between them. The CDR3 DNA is TGTGCCAGCACGGCAGGGATGAACACTGAAGCTTTCTTT. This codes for CASTAGMNTEAFF.

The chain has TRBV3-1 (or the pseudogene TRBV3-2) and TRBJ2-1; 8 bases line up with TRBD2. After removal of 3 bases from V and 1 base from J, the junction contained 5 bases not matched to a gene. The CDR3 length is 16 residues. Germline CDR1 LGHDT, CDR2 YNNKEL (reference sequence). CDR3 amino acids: CASSHLAGLSYNEQFF. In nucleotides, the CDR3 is TGTGCCAGCAGCCATTTAGCGGGGTTGTCCTACAATGAGCAGTTCTTC.

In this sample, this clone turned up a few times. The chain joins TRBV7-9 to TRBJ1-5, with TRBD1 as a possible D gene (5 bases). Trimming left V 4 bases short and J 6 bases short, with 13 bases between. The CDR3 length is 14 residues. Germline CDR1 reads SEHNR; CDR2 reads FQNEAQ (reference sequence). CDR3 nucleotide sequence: TGTGCCAGCAGCTCGTACGGGGGTGGTCAGCCCCAGCATTTT. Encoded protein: CASSSYGGGQPQHF.

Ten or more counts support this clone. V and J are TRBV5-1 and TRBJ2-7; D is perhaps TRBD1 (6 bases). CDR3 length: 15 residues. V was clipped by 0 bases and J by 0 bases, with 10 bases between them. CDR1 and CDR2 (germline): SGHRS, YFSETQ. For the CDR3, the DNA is TGCGCCAGCAGCTTGGCCGTAGGGGGCTCCTACGAGCAGTACTTC. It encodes CASSLAVGGSYEQYF.

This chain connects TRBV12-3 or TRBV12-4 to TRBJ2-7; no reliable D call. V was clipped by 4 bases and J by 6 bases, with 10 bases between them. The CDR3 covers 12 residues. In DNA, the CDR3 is TGTGCCAGCAGTTCCGTGTTCAGCGAGCAGTACTTC. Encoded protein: CASSSVFSEQYF.

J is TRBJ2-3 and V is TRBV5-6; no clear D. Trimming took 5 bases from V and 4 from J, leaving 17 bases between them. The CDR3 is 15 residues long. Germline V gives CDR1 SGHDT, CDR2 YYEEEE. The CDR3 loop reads CASSNPTDLADTQYF. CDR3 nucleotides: TGTGCCAGCAGTAACCCGACTGATTTGGCAGATACGCAGTATTTT. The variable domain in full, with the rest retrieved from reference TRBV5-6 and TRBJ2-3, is DAGVTQSPTHLIKTRGQQVTLRCSPKSGHDTVSWYQQALGQGPQFIFQYYEEEERQRGNFPDRFSGHQFPNYSSELNVNALLLGDSALYLCASSNPTDLADTQYFGPGTRLTVL.

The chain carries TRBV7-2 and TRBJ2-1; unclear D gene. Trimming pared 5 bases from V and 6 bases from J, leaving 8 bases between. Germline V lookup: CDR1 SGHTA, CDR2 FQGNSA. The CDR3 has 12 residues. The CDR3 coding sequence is TGTGCCAGCAGCCCGCAGCGCAATGAGCAGTTCTTC. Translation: CASSPQRNEQFF.

This chain's CDR3 is CAWAKGPQETQYF. The CDR3 region has the DNA TGTGCCTGGGCTAAGGGGCCTCAAGAGACCCAGTACTTC. The V and J genes are TRBV30 and TRBJ2-5; tentatively, D is TRBD1 (5 bases). The CDR3 spans 13 residues. The V end was cut by 5 bases, the J end by 2 bases, with 12 bases between. The V gene's germline CDR1 is GTSNPN and CDR2 SVGIG (reference sequence).

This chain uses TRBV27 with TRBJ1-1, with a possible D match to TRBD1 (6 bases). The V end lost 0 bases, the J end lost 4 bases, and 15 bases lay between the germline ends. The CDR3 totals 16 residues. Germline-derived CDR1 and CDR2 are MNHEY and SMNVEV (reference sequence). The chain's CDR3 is CASSLSARTGSTEAFF. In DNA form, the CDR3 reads TGTGCCAGCAGTTTATCGGCCCGTACAGGGAGCACTGAAGCTTTCTTT.

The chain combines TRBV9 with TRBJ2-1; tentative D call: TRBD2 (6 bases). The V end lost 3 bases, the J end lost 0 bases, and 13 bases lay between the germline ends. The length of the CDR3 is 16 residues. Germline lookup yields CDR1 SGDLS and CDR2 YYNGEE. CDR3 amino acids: CASSDPGDPSYNEQFF. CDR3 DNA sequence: TGTGCCAGCAGCGACCCGGGGGACCCCTCCTACAATGAGCAGTTCTTC.

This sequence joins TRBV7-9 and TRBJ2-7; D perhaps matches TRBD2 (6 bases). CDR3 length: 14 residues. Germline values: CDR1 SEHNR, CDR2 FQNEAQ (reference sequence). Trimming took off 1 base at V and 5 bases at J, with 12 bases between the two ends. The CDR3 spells CASSLGGGIHEQYF. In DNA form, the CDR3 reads TGTGCCAGCAGCTTAGGAGGAGGGATCCACGAGCAGTACTTC.

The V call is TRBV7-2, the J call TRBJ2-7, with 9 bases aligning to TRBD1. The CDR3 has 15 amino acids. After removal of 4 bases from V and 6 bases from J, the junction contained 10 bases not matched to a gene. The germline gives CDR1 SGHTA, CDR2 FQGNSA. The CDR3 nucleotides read TGTGCCAGCAGCTCCCCGGACAGGGGCTTGCGCGAGCAGTACTTC. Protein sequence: CASSSPDRGLREQYF.

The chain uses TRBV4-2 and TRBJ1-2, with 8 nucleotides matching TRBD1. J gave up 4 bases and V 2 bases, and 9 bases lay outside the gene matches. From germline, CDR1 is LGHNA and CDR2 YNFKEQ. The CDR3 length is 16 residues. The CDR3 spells CASSQPSGQGIYGYTF. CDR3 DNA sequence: TGTGCCAGCAGCCAACCCTCCGGACAGGGAATCTATGGCTACACCTTC.

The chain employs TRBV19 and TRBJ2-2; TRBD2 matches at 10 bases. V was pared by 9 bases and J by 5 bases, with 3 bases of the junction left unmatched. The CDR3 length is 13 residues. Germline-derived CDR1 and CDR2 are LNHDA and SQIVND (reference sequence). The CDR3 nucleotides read TGTGCCAGCCGTAGCGGGGGGACCGGGGAGCTGTTTTTT. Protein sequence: CASRSGGTGELFF.

In nucleotides, the CDR3 is TGTGCCACCAGCAGGACGAATAGCGGGGGGGGTCTCTACAATGAGCAGTTCTTC. Its translation is CATSRTNSGGGLYNEQFF. The chain employs TRBV15 and TRBJ2-1; 11 bases match TRBD2. V shed 3 bases and J 3 bases; nucleotides not matched to a gene: 10. The CDR3 is 18 residues long. CDR1 is LNHNV and CDR2 is YYDKDF in the germline V gene (reference sequence).

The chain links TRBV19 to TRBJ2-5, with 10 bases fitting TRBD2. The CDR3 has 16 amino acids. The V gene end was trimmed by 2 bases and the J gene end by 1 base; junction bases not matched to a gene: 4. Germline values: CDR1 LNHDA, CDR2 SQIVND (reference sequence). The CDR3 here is CASSITSGEFQETQYF. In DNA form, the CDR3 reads TGTGCCAGTAGTATAACTAGCGGGGAATTCCAAGAGACCCAGTACTTC.

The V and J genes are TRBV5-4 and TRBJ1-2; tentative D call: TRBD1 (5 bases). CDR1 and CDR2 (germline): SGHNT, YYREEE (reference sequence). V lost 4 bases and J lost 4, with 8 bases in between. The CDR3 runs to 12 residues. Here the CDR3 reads CASSPTGYGYTF. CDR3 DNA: TGTGCCAGCAGCCCAACAGGCTATGGCTACACCTTC.

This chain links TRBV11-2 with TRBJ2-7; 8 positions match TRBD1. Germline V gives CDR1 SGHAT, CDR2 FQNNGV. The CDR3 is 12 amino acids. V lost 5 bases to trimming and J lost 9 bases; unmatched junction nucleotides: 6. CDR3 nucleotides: TGTGCCAGCAGCCATTATGACAGGGGGCAGTACTTC. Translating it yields CASSHYDRGQYF.

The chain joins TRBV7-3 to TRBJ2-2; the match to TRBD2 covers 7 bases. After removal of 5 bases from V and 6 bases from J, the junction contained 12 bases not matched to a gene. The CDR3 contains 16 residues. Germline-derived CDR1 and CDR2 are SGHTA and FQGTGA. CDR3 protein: CASSPPSGVWSGELFF. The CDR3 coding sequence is TGTGCCAGCAGCCCCCCCAGCGGGGTATGGTCCGGGGAGCTGTTTTTT. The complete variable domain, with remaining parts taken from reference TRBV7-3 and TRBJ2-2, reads GAGVSQTPSNKVTEKGKYVELRCDPISGHTALYWYRQSLGQGPEFLIYFQGTGAADDSGLPNDRFFAVRPEGSVSTLKIQRTERGDSAVYLCASSPPSGVWSGELFFGEGSRLTVL.

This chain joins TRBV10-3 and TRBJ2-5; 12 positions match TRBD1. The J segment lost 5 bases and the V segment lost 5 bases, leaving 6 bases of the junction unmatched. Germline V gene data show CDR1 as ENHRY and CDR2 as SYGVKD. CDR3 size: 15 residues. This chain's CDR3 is CAISYGTGGPETQYF. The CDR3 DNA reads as TGTGCCATCAGTTACGGGACAGGGGGCCCCGAGACCCAGTACTTC.

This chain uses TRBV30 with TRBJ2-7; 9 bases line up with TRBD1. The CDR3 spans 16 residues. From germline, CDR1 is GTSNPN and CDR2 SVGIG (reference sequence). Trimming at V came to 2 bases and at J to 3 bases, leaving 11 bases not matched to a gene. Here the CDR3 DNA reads TGTGCCTGGAGTCGGGGGGCCCGGACAGGGGACTACGAGCAGTACTTC. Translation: CAWSRGARTGDYEQYF.

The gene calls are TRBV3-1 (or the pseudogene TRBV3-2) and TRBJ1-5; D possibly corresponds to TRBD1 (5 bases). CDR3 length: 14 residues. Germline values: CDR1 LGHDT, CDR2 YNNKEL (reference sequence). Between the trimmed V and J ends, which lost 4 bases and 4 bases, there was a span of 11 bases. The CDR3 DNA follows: TGTGCCAGCAGCCTGGCGGGACCTAATCAGCCCCAGCATTTT. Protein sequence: CASSLAGPNQPQHF.

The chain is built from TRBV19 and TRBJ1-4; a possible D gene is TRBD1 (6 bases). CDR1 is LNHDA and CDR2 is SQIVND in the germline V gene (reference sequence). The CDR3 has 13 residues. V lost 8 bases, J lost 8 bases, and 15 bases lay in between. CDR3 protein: CASVQGRNEKLFF. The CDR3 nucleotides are TGTGCCAGTGTACAGGGCAGAAACGAAAAACTGTTTTTT.

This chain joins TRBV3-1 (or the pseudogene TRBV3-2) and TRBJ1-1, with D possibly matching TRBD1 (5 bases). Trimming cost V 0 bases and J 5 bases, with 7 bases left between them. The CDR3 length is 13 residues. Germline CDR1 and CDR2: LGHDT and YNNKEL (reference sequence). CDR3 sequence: CASSQDTGTEAFF. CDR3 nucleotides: TGTGCCAGCAGCCAAGATACAGGTACTGAAGCTTTCTTT.